These 32 T cell receptor beta chains share one sample of origin, sequenced in a study of cytomegalovirus exposure and HLA in healthy donors. Primers for the PCR totalled 60 Vbeta and 13 Jbeta. Only in-frame clones appear in the TCRdb table, and some are missing; sequencing was by immunoSEQ multiplex PCR. Among 150,000 to 200,000 clones listed, 80% to 85% were seen once. Sequenced: PBMCs. The receptors shown here come from a woman in her forties in good health and CMV-seronegative.

The chain couples TRBV5-1 to TRBJ2-5; TRBD2 matches at 11 bases. This CDR3 is 15 amino acids long. Looked up from germline, CDR1 is SGHRS and CDR2 is YFSETQ. V shed 2 bases and J 4 bases; nucleotides not matched to a gene: 4. The CDR3 loop is CASSLLAGEGETQYF. In DNA form, the CDR3 reads TGCGCCAGCAGCTTACTAGCGGGAGAGGGAGAGACCCAGTACTTC.

The chain joins TRBV5-4 to TRBJ1-4; 7 bases are a match to TRBD1. CDR3 length: 16 amino acids. With V trimmed by 4 bases and J by 5 bases, 11 bases remained unmatched. Per germline, CDR1 SGHNT and CDR2 YYREEE (reference sequence). CDR3 coding DNA: TGTGCCAGCAGCCCGCGGCCAGGGGGTCCAAATGAAAAACTGTTTTTT. It codes for CASSPRPGGPNEKLFF.

This chain joins TRBV7-7 and TRBJ2-1; tentative D call: TRBD2 (6 bases). V gave up 2 bases and J gave up 10 bases, with 18 bases separating them. The CDR3 has 15 residues. Germline V gene data show CDR1 as SSHAT and CDR2 as FNYEAQ (reference sequence). CDR3 residues: CASSLRLGGSAEQFF. In nucleotides, the CDR3 is TGTGCCAGCAGCTTACGACTTGGGGGGAGTGCGGAGCAGTTCTTC.

This chain uses TRBV4-3 with TRBJ2-2; the match to TRBD2 covers 12 bases. J lost 5 bases, V lost 4 bases, and 8 bases had no gene match. Germline V gene data show CDR1 as LGHNA and CDR2 as YSLEER. The CDR3 loop spans 17 amino acids. The CDR3 loop reads CASSLRTSGEGTGELFF. DNA of the CDR3: TGCGCCAGCAGCCTCCGGACTAGCGGGGAGGGTACCGGGGAGCTGTTTTTT.

The rearrangement uses TRBV27 and TRBJ1-6, with D perhaps matching TRBD1 (5 bases). Germline V gene lookup returns CDR1 MNHEY and CDR2 SMNVEV (reference sequence). The CDR3 is 14 residues long. The V and J ends lost 3 bases and 10 bases respectively, with 13 bases between them. CDR3 bases: TGTGCCAGCAGTTTCACAGGTCAAATCTCACCCCTCCACTTT. Translating gives CASSFTGQISPLHF.

The V call is TRBV9, the J call TRBJ1-6; TRBD1 might be the D (5 bases). Looked up from germline, CDR1 is SGDLS and CDR2 is YYNGEE. Trimming took off 0 bases at V and 6 bases at J, with 10 bases between the two ends. The CDR3 has 15 amino acids. CDR3 coding DNA: TGTGCCAGCAGCGTAGATGGGGGACTTAATTCACCCCTCCACTTT. It codes for CASSVDGGLNSPLHF.

The J gene is TRBJ2-2, the V gene TRBV5-5, with 11 bases fitting TRBD2. The germline V gene has CDR1 SGHKS and CDR2 YYEKEE (reference sequence). With 4 bases clipped from V and 2 bases from J, the junction kept 7 bases outside the gene matches. The CDR3 consists of 17 residues. The CDR3 here is CASSRPGLAENTGELFF. CDR3 DNA sequence: TGTGCCAGCAGCCGACCGGGACTAGCGGAAAACACCGGGGAGCTGTTTTTT.

The V call is TRBV11-2, the J call TRBJ2-1, with 9 nucleotides matching TRBD2. Germline CDR1 SGHAT, CDR2 FQNNGV. With 0 bases clipped from V and 7 bases from J, the junction kept 4 bases outside the gene matches. The CDR3 extends over 15 amino acids. CDR3 nucleotides: TGTGCCAGCAGCTTAGAGGCTAGCGGGATTAATGAGCAGTTCTTC. Encoded protein: CASSLEASGINEQFF.

J is TRBJ1-1 and V is TRBV25-1; D is unclear. In germline, CDR1 is MGHDK, CDR2 SYGVNS. The CDR3 totals 16 residues. Trimming shortened V by 4 bases and J by 1 base, and 16 bases separated the two germline ends. CDR3 DNA sequence: TGTGCCAGCAGTGGTGGACTAGGCAGGAGGAACACTGAAGCTTTCTTT. Its protein is CASSGGLGRRNTEAFF. Together with reference TRBV25-1 and TRBJ1-1, the CDR3 gives the full variable domain: EADIYQTPRYLVIGTGKKITLECSQTMGHDKMYWYQQDPGMELHLIHYSYGVNSTEKGDLSSESTVSRIRTEHFPLTLESARPSHTSQYLCASSGGLGRRNTEAFFGQGTRLTVV.

This clone was detected only a few times. The chain has TRBV9 and TRBJ1-2; 8 bases fit TRBD1. Trimming took 7 bases from V and 3 from J; bases not matched to a gene: 14. CDR1 and CDR2 from the germline V gene are SGDLS and YYNGEE. This CDR3 has 16 residues. CDR3 region: CASAKGDRLNYYGYTF. The CDR3, as DNA: TGTGCCAGCGCAAAAGGGGACAGGCTCAACTACTATGGCTACACCTTC.

This clone was recorded only once. This chain uses TRBV11-3 with TRBJ1-4, with 9 bases that match TRBD1. The V gene end was trimmed by 11 bases and the J gene end by 1 base; junction bases not matched to a gene: 8. CDR3 length: 15 amino acids. Looked up from germline, CDR1 is SGHNT and CDR2 is YENEEA. DNA for the CDR3: TGTGCCTCAGGGGTGACAGGGGGAACTAATGAAAAACTGTTTTTT. Translation gives CASGVTGGTNEKLFF. The whole variable domain, filled in from reference TRBV11-3 and TRBJ1-4, reads EAGVVQSPRYKIIEKKQPVAFWCNPISGHNTLYWYLQNLGQGPELLIRYENEEAVDDSQLPKDRFSAERLKGVDSTLKIQPAELGDSAVYLCASGVTGGTNEKLFFGSGTQLSVL.

This clone was detected only a few times. The V and J genes are TRBV9 and TRBJ2-7; 9 nucleotides agree with TRBD2. The CDR3 is 15 residues long. V was pared by 0 bases and J by 0 bases, with 1 base of the junction left unmatched. CDR1 SGDLS and CDR2 YYNGEE come from the germline V gene. CDR3 sequence reads: CASSVGTSDSYEQYF. The CDR3 DNA is TGTGCCAGCAGCGTAGGGACTAGCGACTCCTACGAGCAGTACTTC. Complete variable domain (other parts from reference TRBV9 and TRBJ2-7): DSGVTQTPKHLITATGQRVTLRCSPRSGDLSVYWYQQSLDQGLQFLIQYYNGEERAKGNILERFSAQQFPDLHSELNLSSLELGDSALYFCASSVGTSDSYEQYFGPGTRLTVT.

The CDR3 DNA sequence: TGCGCCAGCAGCTCCTTGACTAGCGGAGGAGATACGCAGTATTTT. It is translated as CASSSLTSGGDTQYF. The V and J genes are TRBV5-1 and TRBJ2-3, with 9 bases aligning to TRBD2. Germline V gene sequence: CDR1 SGHRS, CDR2 YFSETQ. The CDR3 is made up of 15 amino acids. Unmatched junction bases numbered 7, after V lost 3 bases and J lost 5 bases.

This clone has more than one count but fewer than ten. The chain carries TRBV11-3 and TRBJ2-2; a weak D match, TRBD2 (6 bases). This CDR3 is built from 14 residues. The V end was cut by 9 bases, the J end by 5 bases, with 16 bases between. CDR1 and CDR2 (germline): SGHNT, YENEEA. The CDR3 loop reads CASSGLTETGELFF. CDR3 coding DNA: TGTGCCAGTAGCGGACTCACCGAAACCGGGGAGCTGTTTTTT.

Only one count was recorded for this clone. V gene TRBV7-6 combines with J gene TRBJ2-7; D is uncertain. Trimming cost V 6 bases and J 6 bases, with 18 bases left between them. CDR1 SGHVS and CDR2 FNYEAQ come from the germline V gene. The CDR3 is 14 residues long. CDR3 nucleotide sequence: TGTGCCAGCAGTCCCACCGAGGTCAGCTCCGAGCAGTACTTC. This sequence encodes CASSPTEVSSEQYF.

The CDR3 sequence: CASSPDGTGGSGANVLTF. The CDR3, as DNA: TGTGCCAGCAGCCCAGACGGGACAGGGGGCTCTGGGGCCAACGTCCTGACTTTC. The genes are TRBV4-2 and TRBJ2-6, with 11 bases identical to TRBD1. Germline V lookup: CDR1 LGHNA, CDR2 YNFKEQ. Losses at the gene ends were 4 bases for V and 0 bases for J; bases not matched to a gene: 5. This CDR3 region has 18 residues.

The gene calls are TRBV5-8 and TRBJ2-7; 13 bases match TRBD2. Germline V gene lookup returns CDR1 SGHTS and CDR2 YDEGEE. V lost 4 bases and J lost 4; bases outside the gene matches: 8. The CDR3 is 16 amino acids. The CDR3 DNA reads as TGTGCCAGCAGCATACTAGCGGGAGGGCCTGGTTACGAGCAGTACGTC. It specifies CASSILAGGPGYEQYV.

V is TRBV7-2 and J is TRBJ2-3; perhaps TRBD2 as D (5 bases). Germline loops: CDR1 SGHTA, CDR2 FQGNSA. The CDR3 length is 15 residues. V was trimmed by 1 base and J by 3 bases, leaving 11 bases between them. CDR3 nucleotides: TGTGCCAGCAGCTTAGAAGAGGGCAGGACAGATACGCAGTATTTT. Its protein is CASSLEEGRTDTQYF.

The chain is built from TRBV6-1 and TRBJ2-7; D uncertain. Trimming pared 8 bases from V and 5 bases from J, leaving 16 bases between. Germline V lookup: CDR1 MNHNS, CDR2 SASEGT. The CDR3 runs 13 residues. As DNA, the CDR3 is TGTGCCAGCGGAATCGCTTGGGCAAACGAGCAGTACTTC. It translates to CASGIAWANEQYF.

The genes are TRBV7-2 and TRBJ2-3, with D maybe TRBD2 (6 bases). This CDR3 comprises 15 residues. The germline V gene encodes CDR1 SGHTA and CDR2 FQGNSA. With 5 bases removed from V and 7 bases from J, the gap between germline ends came to 19 bases. CDR3 amino acids: CASSPPGLALHTQYF. In DNA form, the CDR3 reads TGTGCCAGCAGCCCACCGGGACTCGCCTTGCATACGCAGTATTTT.

The chain employs TRBV4-2 and TRBJ2-6; TRBD2 might be the D (5 bases). Germline V gives CDR1 LGHNA, CDR2 YNFKEQ. Trimming left V 4 bases short and J 0 bases short, with 19 bases between. The CDR3 consists of 19 residues. The CDR3 sequence is CASSPQQAASPSGANVLTF. Here the CDR3 DNA reads TGTGCCAGCAGCCCGCAGCAAGCGGCGTCTCCCTCTGGGGCCAACGTCCTGACTTTC.

This clone was counted between two and nine times. The V call is TRBV5-3, the J call TRBJ2-1, with D possibly matching TRBD2 (6 bases). TRBV5-3 falls under the ORF class, with uncertain function. This CDR3 contains 16 residues. Trimming took 3 bases from V and 5 from J, leaving 18 bases between them. The CDR3 region has the DNA TGTGCCAGAAGCTCCTGGAGGCGGAGGGTTAACAATGAGCAGTTCTTC. This encodes CARSSWRRRVNNEQFF.

V usage is TRBV29-1 and J usage is TRBJ2-1, with 10 positions matching TRBD2. The V and J ends lost 4 bases and 3 bases, in that order; junction bases with no gene match: 3. From germline, CDR1 is SQVTM and CDR2 ANQGSEA. The CDR3 is made up of 14 amino acids. DNA for the CDR3: TGCAGCGTTGCAGCTAGCGGGGGCTACAATGAGCAGTTCTTC. It translates to CSVAASGGYNEQFF.

The chain couples TRBV7-9 to TRBJ2-5, with 12 bases matching TRBD1. V lost 11 bases to trimming and J lost 4 bases; unmatched junction nucleotides: 8. This CDR3 is built from 14 residues. The germline V gene has CDR1 SEHNR and CDR2 FQNEAQ (reference sequence). CDR3 nucleotides: TGTGCCGGGCGGGGACAGGGGGCTTCAGAGACCCAGTACTTC. Its protein is CAGRGQGASETQYF.

The CDR3 region has the DNA TGTGCCAGTAGTATAGACAGGAGGCAGCCCCAGCATTTT. Translating gives CASSIDRRQPQHF. The genes are TRBV19 and TRBJ1-5; D remains unclear. Germline V gene sequence: CDR1 LNHDA, CDR2 SQIVND (reference sequence). Trimming shortened V by 0 bases and J by 7 bases, and 7 bases separated the two germline ends. CDR3 length equals 13 residues.

This clone has only a few counts. This same CDR3 is encoded by further DNA sequences in the sample. V gene TRBV6-1 combines with J gene TRBJ1-2, with D tentatively TRBD1 (5 bases). The CDR3 is 13 residues long. The V gene lost 6 bases and the J gene lost 2 bases, with 10 bases spanning the gap. Germline V gene data show CDR1 as MNHNS and CDR2 as SASEGT. CDR3: CASSLQGNYGYTF. The DNA of the CDR3 is TGTGCCAGCAGCCTGCAGGGCAACTATGGCTACACCTTC.

The chain joins TRBV11-3 to TRBJ2-3; maybe TRBD1 (5 bases). The CDR3 is 14 residues long. Per germline, CDR1 SGHNT and CDR2 YENEEA. V was pared by 3 bases and J by 4 bases, with 11 bases between. The CDR3 sequence: CASSFRQGADTQYF. The DNA for the CDR3 is TGTGCCAGCAGCTTCCGTCAGGGCGCAGATACGCAGTATTTT.

The chain joins TRBV5-1 to TRBJ2-1, with D perhaps TRBD1 (5 bases). Germline V gene lookup returns CDR1 SGHRS and CDR2 YFSETQ. The CDR3 runs to 14 residues. The ends were cut back, 1 base at V and 1 base at J, with 6 bases in the middle. This CDR3 reads CASSLSGSYNEQFF. In DNA, the CDR3 is TGCGCCAGCAGCTTGTCAGGGTCCTACAATGAGCAGTTCTTC.

The rearrangement uses TRBV25-1 and TRBJ2-1; 8 positions agree with TRBD1. J gave up 2 bases and V 4 bases, and 7 bases lay outside the gene matches. Germline CDR1 and CDR2: MGHDK and SYGVNS. The CDR3 has 16 amino acids. The CDR3 loop is CASSARTGGPYNEQFF. DNA for the CDR3: TGTGCCAGCAGTGCGAGAACAGGGGGGCCCTACAATGAGCAGTTCTTC.

This clone was observed once. The gene calls are TRBV19 and TRBJ2-1, with TRBD2 matching 8 bases. The length of the CDR3 is 19 residues. Germline V gene data show CDR1 as LNHDA and CDR2 as SQIVND (reference sequence). Germline trimming cut 3 bases from V and 6 bases from J; bases unmatched to any gene: 19. The CDR3 loop is CASSMIPGGSGDKSNEQFF. The CDR3 nucleotides are TGTGCCAGTAGTATGATCCCTGGGGGTAGCGGGGACAAGTCCAATGAGCAGTTCTTC. Full variable domain (remainder filled in from reference TRBV19 and TRBJ2-1): DGGITQSPKYLFRKEGQNVTLSCEQNLNHDAMYWYRQDPGQGLRLIYYSQIVNDFQKGDIAEGYSVSREKKESFPLTVTSAQKNPTAFYLCASSMIPGGSGDKSNEQFFGPGTRLTVL.

CDR3 bases: TGTGCCAGTAGTATGCTCAGGGGGGTCAACACTGAAGCTTTCTTT. Translating gives CASSMLRGVNTEAFF. The V call is TRBV19, the J call TRBJ1-1; TRBD1 aligns across 7 bases. Germline V gene lookup returns CDR1 LNHDA and CDR2 SQIVND (reference sequence). This CDR3 contains 15 residues. V lost 3 bases, J lost 2 bases, and 6 bases stayed unmatched.

The chain combines TRBV30 with TRBJ1-1, with D possibly matching TRBD1 (6 bases). V lost 3 bases, J lost 1 base, and 18 bases lay in between. The CDR3 runs 16 residues. Germline CDR1 GTSNPN, CDR2 SVGIG (reference sequence). In nucleotides, the CDR3 is TGTGCCTGGAGCGCAAGGTCGGGGACAAGGAACACTGAAGCTTTCTTT. Protein: CAWSARSGTRNTEAFF.